This T cell receptor beta chain came from a study of T cells in Graves' hyperthyroidism and ophthalmopathy. Authors of the study amplified TCR beta CDR3 regions from RNA transcripts. RT-PCR in the first round (using the HTBI primer set) targeted the TCR CDR3. TCRdb re-analysed the multiplex PCR reads in MiXCR, keeping a single row per CDR3 protein. The sample lists fewer than 550,000 distinct CDR3 sequences, about 15% occurring once. V was shortened by 7 bases and J by 1 base, with 10 bases between the two germline ends. The CDR3 loop spans 13 amino acids. Germline values: CDR1 MDHEN, CDR2 SYDVKM. Study conclusions and caveats: Ophthalmopathy and stable hyperthyroidism were separated by a 13 V-J model. The blood repertoire included most of the expanded thyroid clonotypes above 0.001.

Used for diagnoses were clinical symptoms, serum thyroxine and TRAb, thyroid ultrasound and orbital computed tomography. This clonotype appeared many times. Its specificity is not known. This TCR was recovered from a woman aged 18-29 years with Graves' hyperthyroidism. The sequenced sample was blood. J is TRBJ1-1 and V is TRBV28; no clear D gene. CDR3 coding DNA: TGTGCCAGCACCCCGGGCAGGAACACTGAAGCTTTCTTT. Its protein product is CASTPGRNTEAFF.